The clone carrying this T cell receptor beta chain was recorded a few times. The target antigen is unknown. Hyperthyroidism qualified as stable when ophthalmopathy did not develop within 18 months of follow-up. RNA served as the template for amplifying TCR beta CDR3 regions. In the first round, RT-PCR was carried out with HTBI primers, and a multiplex PCR formed the second round. TCRdb fed the multiplex PCR reads into MiXCR, producing one record per CDR3 protein. The table includes hundreds of thousands of distinct CDR3 sequences, 22% detected once. Trimming cost V 10 bases and J 5 bases; bases outside gene matches: 10. CDR3 size: 13 residues. The data belong to a study of Graves' ophthalmopathy and Graves' hyperthyroidism. Regarding the study as a whole: Clonotypes were expanded in thyroid at above 0.001 frequency, and most also appeared in blood. Discriminating ophthalmopathy from stable hyperthyroidism, a 13-signature model attained a sensitivity of about 89% and a specificity of around 83%.

V usage is TRBV12-3 or TRBV12-4 and J usage is TRBJ2-7; 8 bases map to TRBD1. This TCR derives from a woman younger than 30 with stable Graves' hyperthyroidism. Some clones in this sample may be carry-over from other donors' samples. The sequenced sample was peripheral blood. CDR3 amino acids: CATCRTGFDEQYF. The CDR3 nucleotides are TGTGCCACCTGCCGGACAGGGTTCGACGAGCAGTACTTC.